The following is a T cell receptor (beta chain) sequence with its context. The antigen this receptor binds is unknown. There are no base qualities to consult, and no much larger clone falls within one base. For this chain, trimming is 5 bases at the V end and 4 bases at the J end, and the number of junction bases without a gene match is 7. Including cysteine and phenylalanine, the CDR3 has 14 amino acids. Just the 42-base CDR3 DNA is kept, in frame starting at base 1. CDR1 and CDR2 are drawn from the germline V gene: LGHNA, YNFKEQ. Patients with a history of autoimmune disease or receiving systemic immunosuppression were excluded from the trial. Peripheral blood for TCR sequencing was collected from all dose cohorts at baseline, on cycle 4 day 1, and on cycle 7 day 1. The samples were drawn from a first-in-human, open-label, multicenter phase I dose-escalation trial of ivuxolimab. The trial enrolled adults with locally advanced or metastatic head and neck squamous cell, hepatocellular, melanoma or renal cell carcinoma. Before TCR sequencing, CD4+ and CD8+ T cells were separately sorted from peripheral blood.

The sample comes from a study of OX40 agonist ivuxolimab in advanced cancers. Study-level background: Ivuxolimab was an agonistic, fully human IgG2 monoclonal antibody directed against OX40 (CD134), a costimulatory receptor. Intravenous ivuxolimab was administered to patients every 2 weeks at six dose levels: 0.01, 0.1, 0.3, 1.5, 3 and 10 mg/kg. Among the roughly 50 dose-escalation patients, about 19 had hepatocellular carcinoma, about 15 melanoma, 9 renal cell carcinoma and 9 head and neck cancer. In the dose-escalation cohort, more than 75% of patients were male, and the mean age was approximately 64 years, with a range of 23 to 79. Prior anti-PD-1, anti-PD-L1 or anti-CTLA-4 therapy was permitted, and about two fifths of dose-escalation patients had received checkpoint inhibitors. Partial responses occurred in three dose-escalation patients: two with cutaneous melanoma and one with hepatocellular carcinoma. Peripheral TCRbeta sequencing was intended to test whether TCR sequence diversity was altered and clonal T-cell expansion was caused by ivuxolimab. The paper covers the monotherapy dose-escalation part of the phase I ivuxolimab trial, which included N ≈ 57 patients. General conclusions and limits of the study: Antigen specificity was not determined for the clonally expanded peripheral T cells. Low levels of normalized T-cell clonal expansion were also seen in some patients who did not respond. Clonal expansion of both CD4+ and CD8+ blood T cells was observed from baseline to week 6 at doses 0.1 to 3.0 mg/kg. After ivuxolimab, expanded clones were on average more numerous among CD8+ T cells than among CD4+ T cells. In the 0.1-3.0 mg/kg groups, partial responders were among the patients with the lowest normalized peripheral clonal expansion, particularly in CD8+ T cells.

Genomic DNA was extracted from sorted cells for sequencing of the TCRbeta CDR3 region. The immunoSEQ Assay was used to sequence the TCRbeta CDR3 regions. This is the immuneACCESS table as TCRdb keeps it, with only in-frame sequences that have V and J called. A part of the clones is gone; compared with another copy, unresolved V genes explain less than half, and the rest is unexplained. For this sample there are about 28,000 clones; 80% appear just once. The ten largest clones represent around 10% of the sample. This material consisted of CD4+ or CD8+ T cells sorted from blood, taken in a trial of the OX40 agonist ivuxolimab. The V gene is TRBV4-2 and the J gene is TRBJ1-2; TRBD1 aligns with 7 central bases. The clonotype comes from an adult with an advanced solid tumor such as melanoma, head and neck, liver or kidney cancer. The CDR3 amino acid sequence is: CASSLGGGSYGYTF. Here is the DNA: TGTGCCAGCAGCTTGGGAGGGGGCAGCTATGGCTACACCTTC.